This T cell receptor (beta chain) originates from a study of shared clonotypes between healthy human individuals. Sequencing used immunoSEQ multiplex PCR; TCRdb keeps in-frame clones, though not all of them. The sample includes roughly 590,000 clones, nearly 97% seen only once; the top ten take 0.095% to 0.12%. CDR3 length equals 15 residues. V was pared by 0 bases and J by 1 base, with 9 bases between. CDR1 and CDR2 from the germline V gene are MNHEY and SMNVEV (reference sequence). As defined, naive CD8 cells were CD45RO-negative and positively selected for CCR7, with terminally differentiated effector memory CD45RA+ cells excluded.

V usage is TRBV27 and J usage is TRBJ1-1, with D perhaps matching TRBD1 (5 bases). Sequencing was carried out using naive CD8+ T cells sorted from blood. This clonotype was obtained from a woman aged 25 to 39 in good health. The CDR3 DNA follows: TGTGCCAGCAGTTTATCTACAGGATGGAACACTGAAGCTTTCTTT. It is translated as CASSLSTGWNTEAFF.